Following are 14 T cell receptor beta chains from one sample sequenced in a study of tumor and adjacent non-tumor tissue in lung cancer (dated by TCRdb to 2017 to 2018). The library relied on multiplex PCR. The instrument was an Illumina HiSeq 2500. TCRbeta libraries were constructed through three rounds of nested PCR with primers (Table S4) according to protocols modified from ARM-PCR. TCRdb applied fastp at Q25 and MiXCR to the public reads, then kept only in-frame beta chains. Rows are unified per CDR3 protein, each entry keeping the most common DNA and genes. This sample is represented by over 110,000 distinct CDR3 sequences; approximately 64% of them were singletons. Around a sixth of the sample is taken by the ten largest. RNA was isolated from bulk, unsorted tissue, and RNA quality was assessed with a NanoDrop ND-1000 and an Agilent 2100. The sequenced material came from lung tumor tissue. These receptors were taken from a man in his fifties or sixties with small cell lung cancer.

In regard to this clonotype: Compared with germline, one end of the junction differs, possibly owing to a read error. The chain joins TRBV2 to TRBJ2-6; possibly TRBD2 for D (5 bases). CDR3 length equals 18 residues. CDR1 and CDR2 (germline): SNHLY, FYNNEI. The CDR3 bases are TGTGCCAGCAGTAGGAGCGGACTGAAAAACTCTGGGACCAACGTCCTGACTTTC. Translation gives CASSRSGLKNSGTNVLTF.

The rearrangement joins TRBV13 to TRBJ2-1; D gene unclear. Trimming pared 10 bases from V and 4 bases from J, leaving 17 bases between. This CDR3 region has 14 residues. Germline lookup yields CDR1 PRHDT and CDR2 FYEKMQ (reference sequence). CDR3 nucleotides: TGTGCCAACCGCCCCCTGTCCAGATACAATGAGCAGTTCTTC. Protein product: CANRPLSRYNEQFF.

The V gene is TRBV11-3, the J gene TRBJ2-7; 8 bases align to TRBD2. V shed 2 bases, J shed 13 bases, and the junction held 13 bases outside the gene matches. CDR1 and CDR2 (germline): SGHNT, YENEEA. CDR3 length: 14 amino acids. This chain's CDR3 is CASSLSRGGNGQYF. The CDR3 DNA sequence: TGTGCCAGCAGCTTATCACGGGGGGGTAACGGGCAATACTTC.

A remark on this clonotype: Its ends do not fully match the called genes, so a read error is possible. This chain links TRBV20-1 with TRBJ2-5; D may correspond to TRBD1 or TRBD2 (5 bases each). This CDR3 spans 13 amino acids. Germline CDR1 DFQATT, CDR2 SNEGSKA (reference sequence). CDR3 region: CSAFLRGQESQYF. CDR3 DNA sequence: TGCAGTGCTTTTCTCCGGGGCCAAGAGAGCCAGTACTTC.

This clonotype was detected ten times or more. The J gene is TRBJ2-2, the V gene TRBV4-1; possibly TRBD2 for D (6 bases). The V end was cut by 1 base, the J end by 6 bases, with 12 bases between. The CDR3 consists of 15 residues. Germline CDR1 MGHRA, CDR2 YSYEKL. The CDR3 protein is CASSQVSGGAGELFF. For the CDR3, the DNA is TGCGCCAGCAGCCAAGTATCAGGAGGGGCCGGGGAGCTGTTTTTT.

The chain combines TRBV5-1 with TRBJ2-5; 10 bases match TRBD2. Germline lookup yields CDR1 SGHRS and CDR2 YFSETQ. V shed 5 bases, J shed 3 bases, and the junction held 4 bases outside the gene matches. The CDR3 loop spans 14 amino acids. In nucleotides, the CDR3 is TGCGCCAGCAGTTCCGGACTAGCGGAAGAGACCCAGTACTTC. Translated, it gives CASSSGLAEETQYF.

The genes are TRBV11-1 and TRBJ2-1, with D uncertain. The CDR3 covers 18 residues. V lost 4 bases, J lost 7 bases, and 26 bases lay in between. CDR1 is SGHAT and CDR2 is FQDESV in the germline V gene (reference sequence). The CDR3 nucleotides read TGTGCCAGCAGCTCAGAATCGAGAACTTGCGGAAGTGGTAATGAGCAGTTCTTC. As protein: CASSSESRTCGSGNEQFF.

Notes on this clonotype: Germline and junction disagree at one end, which may indicate a read error. This chain uses TRBV11-2 with TRBJ2-7; D tentatively fits TRBD1 or TRBD2 (5 bases each). The germline V gene encodes CDR1 SGHAT and CDR2 FQNNGV. The CDR3 totals 15 residues. In DNA form, the CDR3 reads TGTGCCAGCAACTTAGGGTCAGGGACCACCTACGAGCAGTACTTC. Its protein product is CASNLGSGTTYEQYF.

The chain carries TRBV20-1 and TRBJ2-5; 10 bases match TRBD2. The CDR3 is 14 amino acids. After removal of 1 base from V and 4 bases from J, the junction contained 3 bases not matched to a gene. Germline CDR1 DFQATT, CDR2 SNEGSKA (reference sequence). The CDR3 DNA sequence: TGCAGTGCTAGAGCCCCTAGCGGGGGAGAGACCCAGTACTTC. It codes for CSARAPSGGETQYF.

J is TRBJ2-5 and V is TRBV12-3 or TRBV12-4, with TRBD2 as a possible D gene (5 bases). The germline V and J ends were trimmed by 3 bases and 4 bases, with 21 bases remaining between them. The CDR3 sequence is 17 residues long. This chain's CDR3 is CASSFGVIAASGETQYF. DNA of the CDR3: TGTGCCAGCAGTTTTGGGGTGATCGCAGCGAGCGGAGAGACCCAGTACTTC.

To note about this clonotype: A much larger clone differs from this one at a single base, so this may be a read error. This chain uses TRBV11-3 with TRBJ2-2; no reliable D call. This CDR3 is 16 amino acids long. V was cut by 7 bases and J by 7 bases, with 22 bases left in between. In germline, CDR1 is SGHNT, CDR2 YENEEA. DNA for the CDR3: TGTGCCAGCAACCCTGGCCTATTTAGTGGCAACGGGGAGCTGTTTTTT. Translating gives CASNPGLFSGNGELFF. Supplemented by reference TRBV11-3 and TRBJ2-2, the full variable domain reads EAGVVQSPRYKIIEKKQPVAFWCNPISGHNTLYWYLQNLGQGPELLIRYENEEAVDDSQLPKDRFSAERLKGVDSTLKIQPAELGDSAVYLCASNPGLFSGNGELFFGEGSRLTVL.

On this clonotype: At one of its ends the junction is not consistent with the germline gene, which may arise from a read error. CDR3 sequence: CSVGAGSSSNDQFF. The CDR3 region has the DNA TGCAGCGTTGGAGCGGGGAGCTCCTCCAATGATCAGTTCTTC. The chain couples TRBV29-1 to TRBJ2-1; 7 bases align to TRBD2. Looked up from germline, CDR1 is SQVTM and CDR2 is ANQGSEA. The CDR3 runs to 14 residues.

With respect to this clonotype: Mismatch with germline at one junction end may stem from a read error. The genes are TRBV29-1 and TRBJ2-1; D is tentatively TRBD1 or TRBD2 (5 bases each). In germline, CDR1 is SQVTM, CDR2 ANQGSEA. The CDR3 is made up of 24 amino acids. DNA of the CDR3: TGCAGCTTTGAAGGGCGGAACAAGGGCCCACAGAAGGAAGGACGGGGCCAGGGCTACAATGAGCAGTTCTTC. It is translated as CSFEGRNKGPQKEGRGQGYNEQFF.

Turning to this clonotype: Possible read error: a much larger clone is one base away. V usage is TRBV28 and J usage is TRBJ1-5; TRBD1 is a possible D gene (5 bases). CDR1 and CDR2 (germline): MDHEN, SYDVKM. The CDR3 covers 15 residues. Trimming took 3 bases from V and 1 from J, leaving 10 bases between them. DNA for the CDR3: TGTGCCAGCAGTTTTCCAGGGTTAAGCAATCAGCCCCAGCATTTT. This gives the protein CASSFPGLSNQPQHF.